Listed below are T cell receptor beta chains from one sample, sequenced in a study of metastatic and nonmetastatic thyroid tumors. TCRdb re-clonotyped the PCR reads through MiXCR. This sample has about 20,000 clones; approximately 10% occur once, and the top ten carry roughly 8%. The source material was blood. These TCRs come from a female donor with papillary thyroid cancer or a benign thyroid nodule (not recorded which). Some clones in this sample may be carry-over from other donors' samples. Both conserved end residues are part of each CDR3. The D gene is left open where the match is weak. The size entry is marked missing in some rows and otherwise reads once, few, many or a size class.

d_gene	v_gene	abundance	j_gene	CDR3aa	CDR3nt
.	TRBV5-1	many	TRBJ1-1	CASSPHEGGNTEAFF	TGCGCCAGCAGCCCCCACGAGGGGGGGAACACTGAAGCTTTCTTT
.	TRBV20-1	few	TRBJ2-5	CSASFSGRETQYF	TGCAGTGCTAGTTTCTCGGGGAGAGAGACCCAGTACTTC
.	TRBV10-3	many	TRBJ2-5	CAISGAEGETQYF	TGTGCCATCAGTGGAGCGGAAGGCGAGACCCAGTACTTC
TRBD2	TRBV29-1	many	TRBJ2-1	CSAASGVHNEQFF	TGCAGCGCGGCTAGCGGGGTTCACAATGAGCAGTTCTTC
.	TRBV4-2	many	TRBJ1-5	CASSQDGRGQSTQHF	TGTGCCAGCAGCCAAGATGGACGGGGTCAATCGACCCAGCATTTT
.	TRBV2	few	TRBJ2-4	CASSEALGGADIQYF	TGTGCCAGCAGTGAAGCGCTTGGAGGGGCGGACATTCAGTACTTC
TRBD1	TRBV5-6	few	TRBJ1-5	CASSFTGALHQPQHF	TGTGCCAGCAGTTTTACAGGGGCCCTTCATCAGCCCCAGCATTTT
.	TRBV5-6	many	TRBJ1-3	CASSLEGFLSGNTIYF	TGTGCCAGCAGCTTGGAGGGATTCCTCTCTGGAAACACCATATATTTT
.	TRBV7-2	.	TRBJ2-2	CASSLSQTGELFF	TGTGCCAGCAGCTTAAGTCAGACCGGGGAGCTGTTTTTT
.	TRBV5-1	many	TRBJ2-2	CASSSWRSPGNTGELFF	TGCGCCAGCAGCTCCTGGCGGTCTCCGGGGAACACCGGGGAGCTGTTTTTT
.	TRBV30	few	TRBJ1-5	CALRQGAQPQHF	TGTGCCCTCCGGCAGGGTGCCCAGCCCCAGCATTTT
TRBD2	TRBV5-6	many	TRBJ2-1	CASSWGGNEQFF	TGTGCCAGCAGCTGGGGGGGCAATGAGCAGTTCTTC
.	TRBV6-6	few	TRBJ1-3	CASSYGGNRAGNTIYF	TGTGCCAGCAGTTACGGGGGGAACAGGGCTGGAAACACCATATATTTT
.	TRBV7-6	many	TRBJ2-6	CASSLIPGDVLTF	TGTGCCAGCAGCTTAATTCCGGGAGACGTCCTGACTTTC
TRBD1	TRBV20-1	many	TRBJ2-1	CSVSPGTGNEQFF	TGCAGTGTCTCACCGGGGACAGGCAATGAGCAGTTCTTC
.	TRBV27	medium-sized	TRBJ2-1	CASNATRPIEQFF	TGTGCCAGCAACGCGACCAGACCGATTGAGCAGTTCTTC
TRBD2	TRBV9	many	TRBJ2-1	CASSVGLAVYNEQFF	TGTGCCAGCAGCGTCGGACTAGCGGTTTACAATGAGCAGTTCTTC
.	TRBV7-8	many	TRBJ2-1	CASSFGQGWTYNEQFF	TGTGCCAGCAGCTTTGGTCAGGGCTGGACCTACAATGAGCAGTTCTTC
.	TRBV4-3	many	TRBJ1-1	CASSQGTANTEAFF	TGCGCCAGCAGCCAAGGCACGGCGAACACTGAAGCTTTCTTT
.	TRBV7-2	many	TRBJ1-3	CASSHEAGNTIYF	TGTGCCAGCAGTCACGAGGCAGGAAACACCATATATTTT
.	TRBV28	medium-sized	TRBJ2-6	CASSLGGLSGANVLTF	TGTGCCAGCAGTTTGGGGGGACTCTCTGGGGCCAACGTCCTGACTTTC
.	TRBV6-1	medium-sized	TRBJ2-5	CASSEKEAAAQYF	TGTGCCAGCAGTGAGAAGGAGGCGGCGGCCCAGTACTTC
TRBD1	TRBV10-1	many	TRBJ2-3	CASSQPGQEGDTQYF	TGCGCCAGCAGCCAGCCGGGACAGGAGGGGGATACGCAGTATTTT
.	TRBV6-5	medium-sized	TRBJ2-2	CASSYIVDTLNTGELFF	TGTGCCAGCAGTTACATCGTGGACACCCTGAACACCGGGGAGCTGTTTTTT
TRBD2	TRBV10-1	medium-sized	TRBJ2-1	CASSGFAGVGFGDEQFF	TGCGCCAGCAGTGGCTTTGCGGGAGTGGGGTTTGGGGATGAGCAGTTCTTC
TRBD1	TRBV4-3	many	TRBJ1-5	CASSQDRGRQPQHF	TGCGCCAGCAGCCAAGACAGGGGGCGTCAGCCCCAGCATTTT
.	TRBV19	many	TRBJ2-7	CASSPDLSYEQYF	TGTGCCAGTAGTCCCGACCTATCCTACGAGCAGTACTTC
.	TRBV18	few	TRBJ2-1	CASSPPGAREEQFF	TGTGCCAGCTCACCTCCTGGGGCGAGGGAGGAGCAGTTCTTC
.	TRBV6-2/TRBV6-3	medium-sized	TRBJ2-5	CASMQELTGGTQYF	TGTGCCAGCATGCAGGAGTTGACTGGTGGGACCCAGTACTTC
.	TRBV5-4	many	TRBJ2-7	CASSLVPGAGGTHEQYF	TGTGCCAGCAGCTTGGTTCCGGGGGCAGGGGGAACCCACGAGCAGTACTTC
.	TRBV3-1	many	TRBJ2-2	CASSPQGTGELFF	TGTGCCAGCAGCCCGCAGGGAACCGGGGAGCTGTTTTTT
.	TRBV19	many	TRBJ1-5	CASSSSGVSNQPQHF	TGTGCCAGTAGTAGCTCAGGGGTAAGCAATCAGCCCCAGCATTTT
TRBD2	TRBV10-2	many	TRBJ2-1	CASSPAEASGGEFF	TGCGCCAGCAGCCCAGCCGAGGCTAGCGGGGGGGAGTTCTTC
.	TRBV27	medium-sized	TRBJ2-1	CASAGDYNEQFF	TGTGCCAGCGCAGGAGACTACAATGAGCAGTTCTTC
.	TRBV29-1	few	TRBJ2-1	CSVERTDYNEQFF	TGCAGCGTTGAAAGGACGGATTACAATGAGCAGTTCTTC
TRBD2	TRBV20-1	many	TRBJ2-2	CSARSGGMGTGELFF	TGCAGTGCTAGAAGCGGGGGCATGGGGACCGGGGAGCTGTTTTTT
.	TRBV12-3/TRBV12-4	many	TRBJ1-1	CASTLNQVWEKGEAFF	TGTGCCAGCACCCTAAACCAGGTCTGGGAAAAAGGTGAAGCTTTCTTT
TRBD1	TRBV2	many	TRBJ2-3	CASSEAMGQGTDTQYF	TGTGCCAGCAGTGAAGCGATGGGACAGGGTACAGATACGCAGTATTTT